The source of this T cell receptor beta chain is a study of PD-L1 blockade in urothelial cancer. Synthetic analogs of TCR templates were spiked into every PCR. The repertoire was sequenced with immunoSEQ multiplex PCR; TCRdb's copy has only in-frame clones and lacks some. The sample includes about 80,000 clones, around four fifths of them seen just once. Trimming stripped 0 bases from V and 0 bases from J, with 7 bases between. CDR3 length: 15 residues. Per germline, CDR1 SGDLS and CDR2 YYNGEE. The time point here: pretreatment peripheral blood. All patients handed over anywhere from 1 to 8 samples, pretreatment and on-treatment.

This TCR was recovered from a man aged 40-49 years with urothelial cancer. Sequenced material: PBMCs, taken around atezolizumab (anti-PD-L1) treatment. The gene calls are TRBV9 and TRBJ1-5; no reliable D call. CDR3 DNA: TGTGCCAGCAGCGTAGCGGGGTCTAGCAATCAGCCCCAGCATTTT. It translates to CASSVAGSSNQPQHF. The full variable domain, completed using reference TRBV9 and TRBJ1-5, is DSGVTQTPKHLITATGQRVTLRCSPRSGDLSVYWYQQSLDQGLQFLIQYYNGEERAKGNILERFSAQQFPDLHSELNLSSLELGDSALYFCASSVAGSSNQPQHFGDGTRLSIL.